Sequencing of this TCR beta chain was carried out in a study of T-cell reconstitution after alpha-beta-depleted transplantation in children. Trimming shortened V by 6 bases and J by 6 bases, and 20 bases separated the two germline ends. The CDR3 is made up of 15 amino acids. Unique molecular identifiers were built into the TCRbeta library. TCRdb processed the PCR reads anew with MiXCR; each CDR3 protein has one entry. The data hold some 500,000 distinct CDR3 sequences, with about 16% observed a single time. This chain joins TRBV12-3 or TRBV12-4 and TRBJ1-1, with D hard to call. The origin of this receptor is a human donor who donated a stem cell graft to a child with acute lymphoblastic leukemia. The starting material was PBMCs from the stem cell graft donor, obtained from the stem cell graft. The CDR3 here is CASRILQGRWPEAFF. The CDR3 DNA is TGTGCCAGCAGGATTCTCCAAGGAAGGTGGCCTGAAGCTTTCTTT.